One and the same sample provided the 17 T cell receptor beta chains below, sequenced in a study of human T cells and chemical hapten exposure. Time point given: patch test 1, 2 weeks after DPC sensitization. Treatment denoted: therapeutic diphenylcyclopropenone sensitization with weekly scalp DPC. TCRdb used MiXCR to reprocess the RACE reads, holding one entry per CDR3 protein. The sample yields around 380,000 distinct CDR3 sequences, 4% to 5.5% seen once. The sequenced sample was whole blood, obtained in connection with sensitization to the hapten diphenylcyclopropenone (DPC). All receptors come from a woman aged 50 to 60 with alopecia areata. Some clones in this sample may be carry-over from other donors' samples.

This clonotype occurred many times. The chain uses TRBV28 and TRBJ1-1; 10 bases map to TRBD1. Trimming removed 1 base from V and 8 bases from J; junction bases left unmatched: 16. The CDR3 totals 18 residues. Germline lookup yields CDR1 MDHEN and CDR2 SYDVKM. DNA for the CDR3: TGTGCCAGCAGTTTATTTCCCCGTGGGGACAGGGGTCGATTAGAAGCTTTCTTT. Residues: CASSLFPRGDRGRLEAFF.

This clonotype was picked up many times. The chain joins TRBV7-8 to TRBJ2-1; 8 bases match TRBD1. This CDR3 region has 16 residues. Trimming removed 5 bases from V and 5 bases from J; junction bases left unmatched: 11. The germline V gene encodes CDR1 SGHVS and CDR2 FQNEAQ. CDR3 DNA: TGTGCCAGCAGCCCAGGAGACAGGGGCCCGAACAATGAGCAGTTCTTC. Translating gives CASSPGDRGPNNEQFF.

In its sample, this clonotype was seen many times. The chain uses TRBV5-1 and TRBJ1-3; D not certain. Trimming stripped 0 bases from V and 1 base from J, with 8 bases between. The CDR3 is made up of 15 amino acids. Germline lookup yields CDR1 SGHRS and CDR2 YFSETQ. The CDR3 DNA follows: TGCGCCAGCAGCTTGGGCAGCGGGTCTGGAAACACCATATATTTT. The encoded protein is CASSLGSGSGNTIYF. Complete variable domain (other parts from reference TRBV5-1 and TRBJ1-3): KAGVTQTPRYLIKTRGQQVTLSCSPISGHRSVSWYQQTPGQGLQFLFEYFSETQRNKGNFPGRFSGRQFSNSRSEMNVSTLELGDSALYLCASSLGSGSGNTIYFGEGSWLTVV.

In DNA form, the CDR3 reads TGTGCCAGCAGCTTTTCGGCCCATTCCTACGAGCAGTACTTC. It codes for CASSFSAHSYEQYF. The chain links TRBV5-8 to TRBJ2-7; D not certain. The CDR3 contains 14 residues. Trimming left V 2 bases short and J 1 base short, with 10 bases between. CDR1 and CDR2 (germline): SGHTS, YDEGEE. Full variable domain (outside the CDR3, taken from reference TRBV5-8 and TRBJ2-7): EAGVTQSPTHLIKTRGQQATLRCSPISGHTSVYWYQQALGLGLQFLLWYDEGEERNRGNFPPRFSGRQFPNYSSELNVNALELEDSALYLCASSFSAHSYEQYFGPGTRLTVT.

In its sample, this clonotype was seen many times. The CDR3 protein is CASEGVTYEQYF. Here the CDR3 DNA reads TGTGCCAGCGAAGGAGTAACCTACGAGCAGTACTTC. The rearrangement joins TRBV28 to TRBJ2-7; D is unclear. Germline V gives CDR1 MDHEN, CDR2 SYDVKM. Trimming shortened V by 8 bases and J by 2 bases, and 10 bases separated the two germline ends. The CDR3 is 12 amino acids.

This clonotype was recorded at least ten times. CDR3 bases: TGTGCCAGCAGCAAAGCTCGTTACCGTGGACAGGGGTGGACTAGCGCGATAAGCTCCTACGAGCAGTACTTC. Translation: CASSKARYRGQGWTSAISSYEQYF. The V and J genes are TRBV21-1 and TRBJ2-7; TRBD1 is taken as the D call from the table, unchecked against the DNA. TRBV21-1 is a recognized pseudogene. The CDR3 extends over 24 amino acids.

The CDR3, as DNA: TGTGCCAGCAGCTTCGATGCTGACGCGGAGTTCTTC. It codes for CASSFDADAEFF. The chain uses TRBV7-2 and TRBJ2-1; unclear D gene. Germline V gene data show CDR1 as SGHTA and CDR2 as FQGNSA. The germline V and J ends were trimmed by 3 bases and 14 bases, with 14 bases remaining between them. The CDR3 covers 12 residues.

This rearrangement joins TRBV12-3 or TRBV12-4 to TRBJ2-2, with D unresolved. CDR3 length equals 15 residues. Trimming stripped 5 bases from V and 1 base from J, with 11 bases between. The CDR3 DNA sequence: TGTGCCAGCAGTAGAGGACGGATGAACACCGGGGAGCTGTTTTTT. Translating gives CASSRGRMNTGELFF.

This clonotype was picked up a small number of times. J is TRBJ1-5 and V is TRBV4-1; D remains ambiguous. Deletions cut 2 bases from V and 7 bases from J, with 9 bases between. Germline V gene lookup returns CDR1 MGHRA and CDR2 YSYEKL. The CDR3 sequence is 13 residues long. The CDR3 nucleotides are TGCGCCAGCAGCCAAATAAATGGACAGCCCCAGCATTTT. Amino acids: CASSQINGQPQHF.

About this clonotype: With a much larger clone just one base away, this may be a read error. The chain couples TRBV27 to TRBJ1-5, with D unresolved. V was trimmed by 3 bases and J by 1 base, leaving 7 bases between them. From germline, CDR1 is MNHEY and CDR2 SMNVEV (reference sequence). This CDR3 has 14 amino acids. CDR3 nucleotide sequence: TGTGCCAGCAGTTTTGCGCAGAGCAATCAGCCCCAGCATTTT. As protein: CASSFAQSNQPQHF.

The chain has TRBV30 and TRBJ1-5; 7 positions agree with TRBD1. Germline trimming cut 2 bases from V and 7 bases from J; bases unmatched to any gene: 5. The germline CDR1 and CDR2 sequences are GTSNPN and SVGIG (reference sequence). The CDR3 sequence is 13 residues long. This chain's CDR3 is CAWSKEGAQPQHF. For the CDR3, the DNA is TGTGCCTGGAGTAAAGAGGGGGCCCAGCCCCAGCATTTT. Full variable domain (rest looked up from reference TRBV30 and TRBJ1-5): SQTIHQWPATLVQPVGSPLSLECTVEGTSNPNLYWYRQAAGRGLQLLFYSVGIGQISSEVPQNLSASRPQDRQFILSSKKLLLSDSGFYLCAWSKEGAQPQHFGDGTRLSIL.

There are a few counts of this clonotype. The chain employs TRBV4-2 and TRBJ2-3, with D uncertain. The CDR3 is made up of 14 amino acids. Trimming took off 3 bases at V and 4 bases at J, with 11 bases between the two ends. Germline V gives CDR1 LGHNA, CDR2 YNFKEQ. The CDR3 is CASSQQLTADTQYF. CDR3 DNA sequence: TGTGCCAGCAGCCAGCAGCTCACAGCAGATACGCAGTATTTT.

The chain recombines TRBV20-1 with TRBJ2-1; 9 bases fit TRBD2. The CDR3 runs 15 residues. The V gene end was trimmed by 5 bases and the J gene end by 1 base; junction bases not matched to a gene: 6. CDR1 DFQATT and CDR2 SNEGSKA come from the germline V gene (reference sequence). CDR3 amino acids: CSALAGARSYNEQFF. CDR3 bases: TGCAGTGCTTTAGCGGGAGCGCGTTCCTACAATGAGCAGTTCTTC.

This clonotype was recorded at least ten times. The chain carries TRBV5-1 and TRBJ2-1; 14 positions match TRBD2. This CDR3 region has 15 residues. V dropped 4 bases and J dropped 7; count of bases not matched to a gene: 4. From germline, CDR1 is SGHRS and CDR2 YFSETQ. DNA for the CDR3: TGCGCCAGCAGCATGGGACTAGCGGGGGCTAATGAGCAGTTCTTC. Translated, it gives CASSMGLAGANEQFF.

The table lists this clonotype with many counts. The chain carries TRBV20-1 and TRBJ1-5; D is uncertain. Germline CDR1 is DFQATT and CDR2 is SNEGSKA (reference sequence). Deletions cut 4 bases from V and 0 bases from J, with 13 bases between. The CDR3 spans 15 residues. This CDR3 reads CSATLIADSNQPQHF. CDR3 sequence (DNA): TGCAGTGCTACGCTGATTGCTGATAGCAATCAGCCCCAGCATTTT.

The J gene is TRBJ1-4, the V gene TRBV2; 10 bases line up with TRBD1. V lost 6 bases and J lost 8; bases outside the gene matches: 3. This CDR3 has 13 amino acids. Germline CDR1 and CDR2: SNHLY and FYNNEI. CDR3 protein: CASRGQGNEKLFF. DNA of the CDR3: TGTGCCAGCAGGGGACAGGGGAACGAAAAACTGTTTTTT.

This sequence joins TRBV28 and TRBJ1-5; D remains unclear. The CDR3 has 13 amino acids. Trimming pared 6 bases from V and 1 base from J, leaving 7 bases between. Germline V gene data show CDR1 as MDHEN and CDR2 as SYDVKM. The CDR3 here is CASSTVSNQPQHF. The CDR3 DNA sequence: TGTGCCAGCAGCACGGTAAGCAATCAGCCCCAGCATTTT.